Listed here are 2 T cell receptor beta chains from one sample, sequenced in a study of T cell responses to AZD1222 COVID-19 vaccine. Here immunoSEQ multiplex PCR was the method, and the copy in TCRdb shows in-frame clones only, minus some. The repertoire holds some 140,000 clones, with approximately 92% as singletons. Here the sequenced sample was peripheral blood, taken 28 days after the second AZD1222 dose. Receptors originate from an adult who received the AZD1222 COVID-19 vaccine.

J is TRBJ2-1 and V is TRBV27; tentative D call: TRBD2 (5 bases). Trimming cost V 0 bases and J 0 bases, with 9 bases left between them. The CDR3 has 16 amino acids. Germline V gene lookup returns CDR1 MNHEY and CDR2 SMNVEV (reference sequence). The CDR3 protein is CASSLSSGSSYNEQFF. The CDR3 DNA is TGTGCCAGCAGTTTATCTTCGGGGAGCTCCTACAATGAGCAGTTCTTC.

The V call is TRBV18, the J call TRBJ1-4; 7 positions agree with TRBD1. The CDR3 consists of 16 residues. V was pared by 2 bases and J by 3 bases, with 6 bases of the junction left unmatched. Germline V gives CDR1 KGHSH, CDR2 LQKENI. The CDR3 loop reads CASSPLSGTANEKLFF. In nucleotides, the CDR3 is TGTGCCAGCTCACCATTAAGCGGGACAGCTAATGAAAAACTGTTTTTT.